The 26 T cell receptor beta chains in this list originate from one sample, sequenced in a study of T-cell memory formation after mild COVID-19 (dated by TCRdb to the early 2020s). Library method: 5' RACE. The data were produced on an Illumina NovaSeq 6000. In-frame beta chains were kept once TCRdb had trimmed the public reads at Q25 with fastp and called clones with MiXCR. Rows are unified per CDR3 protein, each entry keeping the most common DNA and genes. Here the sample has 400,000 to 450,000 distinct CDR3 sequences; under 20% occur a single time. The top ten clonotypes cover around a fifth of the sample. Sequencing was done on a sample of PBMCs or a T cell subset sorted from them (not recorded which). The source of these receptors is a man aged 18 to 35 who had mild COVID-19 (a few samples of this study predate the infection). The sample titles of this study are shuffled in the database, so cell type and time point are left out; the donor was told from shared clones.

V and J are TRBV20-1 and TRBJ1-6; 9 nucleotides agree with TRBD1. The CDR3 consists of 18 residues. Germline CDR1 DFQATT, CDR2 SNEGSKA (reference sequence). V lost 1 base to trimming and J lost 8 bases; unmatched junction nucleotides: 15. The DNA for the CDR3 is TGCAGTGCTAGAGCGGGACAGGGTGCCACCTTCGGCGATTCACCCCTCCACTTT. Encoded protein: CSARAGQGATFGDSPLHF.

This clonotype was recorded many times. The chain is built from TRBV5-1 and TRBJ2-7; no clear D. The germline V gene has CDR1 SGHRS and CDR2 YFSETQ. This CDR3 is 14 amino acids long. Trimming shortened V by 0 bases and J by 7 bases, and 14 bases separated the two germline ends. The DNA of the CDR3 is TGCGCCAGCAGCTTGGCGCCCAGGACGGTTGAGCAGTACTTC. Its protein is CASSLAPRTVEQYF.

The J gene is TRBJ2-5, the V gene TRBV20-1; TRBD2 aligns across 8 bases. This CDR3 contains 15 residues. Germline loops: CDR1 DFQATT, CDR2 SNEGSKA (reference sequence). The junction had 5 bases not matched to a gene; V was cut back by 0 bases and J by 2 bases. CDR3 loop: CSARDQSGGQETQYF. In nucleotides, the CDR3 is TGCAGTGCTAGAGATCAGTCGGGGGGGCAAGAGACCCAGTACTTC.

A few counts support this clonotype. This CDR3 is CASSEIRGPETQYF. CDR3 coding DNA: TGTGCCAGCAGCGAGATCAGGGGTCCAGAGACCCAGTACTTC. V gene TRBV28 combines with J gene TRBJ2-5, with D maybe TRBD1 (6 bases). V shed 6 bases and J shed 4 bases, with 15 bases lying between them. The CDR3 is 14 residues long. Germline V gene sequence: CDR1 MDHEN, CDR2 SYDVKM.

This clonotype appeared a few times. The V call is TRBV6-6, the J call TRBJ2-5, with TRBD2 matching 10 bases. J gave up 5 bases and V 0 bases, and 9 bases lay outside the gene matches. The CDR3 length is 17 residues. Germline lookup yields CDR1 MNHNY and CDR2 SVGAGI (reference sequence). This chain's CDR3 is CASSYSTLAGEVETQYF. The CDR3 coding sequence is TGTGCCAGCAGTTACTCGACGCTAGCGGGGGAAGTCGAGACCCAGTACTTC.

The DNA of the CDR3 is TGCAGTGCAATGGGACTCACGAACACTGAAGCTTTCTTT. Translation: CSAMGLTNTEAFF. The chain recombines TRBV20-1 with TRBJ1-1; TRBD1 might be the D (5 bases). Trimming left V 6 bases short and J 1 base short, with 12 bases between. The germline V gene has CDR1 DFQATT and CDR2 SNEGSKA (reference sequence). This CDR3 is built from 13 residues.

This CDR3 reads CASSSRGTEDSPLHF. In DNA form, the CDR3 reads TGTGCCAGCAGCTCACGCGGGACCGAGGATTCACCCCTCCACTTT. The chain carries TRBV7-6 and TRBJ1-6; weak D call: TRBD1 (5 bases). The CDR3 covers 15 residues. Trimming removed 4 bases at V and 8 bases at J, with 15 bases between. Germline V gene data show CDR1 as SGHVS and CDR2 as FNYEAQ.

This chain connects TRBV14 to TRBJ2-7; either TRBD1 or TRBD2 may supply D (5 bases each). The CDR3 runs 16 residues. CDR1 SGHDN and CDR2 FVKESK come from the germline V gene. V was pared by 1 base and J by 4 bases, with 17 bases between. CDR3 DNA: TGTGCCAGCAGCCAAGTGACCGCCTGGGGGTGGTACGAGCAGTACTTC. Translation: CASSQVTAWGWYEQYF.

The V call is TRBV27, the J call TRBJ2-1; weak D call: TRBD2 (5 bases). Per the germline V gene, CDR1 is MNHEY and CDR2 is SMNVEV (reference sequence). There are 15 residues in the CDR3. V lost 4 bases to trimming and J lost 7 bases, with 17 bases between them. CDR3 sequence reads: CASSSLGITGNEQFF. CDR3 in DNA: TGTGCCAGCAGTTCTCTCGGAATTACGGGGAATGAGCAGTTCTTC.

J is TRBJ1-1 and V is TRBV6-5; D is ambiguous. V gave up 2 bases and J gave up 2 bases, with 12 bases separating them. The length of the CDR3 is 15 residues. CDR1 is MNHEY, CDR2 SVGAGI, per germline. CDR3 nucleotides: TGTGCCAGCAGTTACGAAGGACGGGCAAACACTGAAGCTTTCTTT. It encodes CASSYEGRANTEAFF.

V usage is TRBV4-3 and J usage is TRBJ1-5, with TRBD1 as a possible D gene (6 bases). The CDR3 has 15 amino acids. The germline CDR1 and CDR2 sequences are LGHNA and YSLEER. V was shortened by 0 bases and J by 2 bases, with 8 bases between the two germline ends. The CDR3 protein is CASSQDAGGNQPQHF. The CDR3 DNA is TGCGCCAGCAGCCAAGATGCAGGGGGCAATCAGCCCCAGCATTTT.

This clonotype has only a few counts. The CDR3 region has the DNA TGCGCCAGCAGCCGACGGACAGGGCTATCTAGCACAGATACGCAGTATTTT. It yields the protein CASSRRTGLSSTDTQYF. The chain uses TRBV4-3 and TRBJ2-3; TRBD1 matches at 8 bases. The CDR3 totals 17 residues. V lost 4 bases and J lost 0; bases outside the gene matches: 9. CDR1 is LGHNA and CDR2 is YSLEER in the germline V gene.

CDR3 residues: CSASHSGGNYEQYV. The CDR3 coding sequence is TGCAGTGCTAGTCATAGCGGGGGGAACTACGAGCAGTACGTC. The chain carries TRBV20-1 and TRBJ2-7; 10 nucleotides align to TRBD2. The V gene's germline CDR1 is DFQATT and CDR2 SNEGSKA (reference sequence). V shed 3 bases, J shed 3 bases, and the junction held 5 bases outside the gene matches. This CDR3 is built from 14 residues.

The chain recombines TRBV20-1 with TRBJ2-1, with 10 bases matching TRBD1. Germline CDR1 DFQATT, CDR2 SNEGSKA (reference sequence). The V gene end was trimmed by 1 base and the J gene end by 9 bases; junction bases not matched to a gene: 9. CDR3 length: 15 amino acids. This chain's CDR3 is CSARVWGQGFGEQFF. In DNA form, the CDR3 reads TGCAGTGCTAGAGTTTGGGGACAGGGGTTCGGTGAGCAGTTCTTC.

The chain recombines TRBV21-1 with TRBJ2-7; the table's D call, TRBD1, has no DNA check behind it. TRBV21-1 is marked as a pseudogene. The CDR3 extends over 14 amino acids. The CDR3 DNA follows: TGTGCCAGCAGCGCTCGACAGGGGGCGGAGGAGCAGTACTTC. Translating gives CASSARQGAEEQYF.

This rearrangement joins TRBV7-2 to TRBJ2-1; D uncertain. Trimming shortened V by 1 base and J by 8 bases, and 9 bases separated the two germline ends. CDR1 is SGHTA and CDR2 is FQGNSA in the germline V gene. This CDR3 region has 13 residues. The CDR3 DNA follows: TGTGCCAGCAGCTTAGTGCAATTTTATGAGCAGTTCTTC. Its translation is CASSLVQFYEQFF.

This clonotype came up a few times. The V and J genes are TRBV10-3 and TRBJ2-7, with D maybe TRBD1 (5 bases). There are 12 residues in the CDR3. The V gene's germline CDR1 is ENHRY and CDR2 SYGVKD. V was clipped by 8 bases and J by 1 base, with 9 bases between them. The CDR3 spells CAILTDSYEQYF. In nucleotides, the CDR3 is TGTGCCATCCTGACAGATTCCTACGAGCAGTACTTC.

This clonotype was recorded many times. The J gene is TRBJ1-1, the V gene TRBV12-3 or TRBV12-4, with D hard to call. V was cut by 1 base and J by 5 bases, with 8 bases left in between. CDR3 length: 13 amino acids. This chain's CDR3 is CASSLGRSTEAFF. The CDR3 DNA follows: TGTGCCAGCAGTTTAGGCAGGAGTACTGAAGCTTTCTTT.

The table lists this clonotype with a few counts. The chain couples TRBV7-9 to TRBJ1-1; no definite D call. The length of the CDR3 is 14 residues. V was cut by 1 base and J by 3 bases, with 9 bases left in between. The germline CDR1 and CDR2 sequences are SEHNR and FQNEAQ (reference sequence). The CDR3 DNA is TGTGCCAGCAGCTTAGATTCGGGTTACACTGAAGCTTTCTTT. The encoded protein is CASSLDSGYTEAFF.

This chain connects TRBV20-1 to TRBJ2-3; D is perhaps TRBD1 or TRBD2 (5 bases each). CDR3 length: 13 amino acids. V was cut by 7 bases and J by 1 base, with 12 bases left in between. Germline CDR1 reads DFQATT; CDR2 reads SNEGSKA (reference sequence). The CDR3 bases are TGCAGTGTCAACAGGCGGGGCACAGATACGCAGTATTTT. This encodes CSVNRRGTDTQYF.

This chain uses TRBV4-3 with TRBJ2-7, with TRBD1 matching 8 bases. The CDR3 sequence is 15 residues long. J lost 3 bases, V lost 4 bases, and 8 bases had no gene match. Germline V gene sequence: CDR1 LGHNA, CDR2 YSLEER. CDR3 sequence reads: CASSPGGRQNYEQYF. In DNA form, the CDR3 reads TGCGCCAGCAGCCCAGGGGGCAGACAAAACTACGAGCAGTACTTC.

This chain connects TRBV20-1 to TRBJ1-2; 8 bases fit TRBD1. The CDR3 contains 14 residues. Germline assignment: CDR1 DFQATT and CDR2 SNEGSKA (reference sequence). The J segment lost 3 bases and the V segment lost 6 bases, leaving 9 bases of the junction unmatched. CDR3 nucleotide sequence: TGCAGTGCCTTTGTCTCAGGGGGCGACTATGGCTACACCTTC. As protein: CSAFVSGGDYGYTF.

The gene calls are TRBV5-8 and TRBJ1-1; weak D call: TRBD1 (5 bases). V was pared by 8 bases and J by 1 base, with 30 bases between. Germline CDR1 and CDR2: SGHTS and YDEGEE. The CDR3 is made up of 19 amino acids. The CDR3 DNA reads TGTGCCAGTCCCCTTGCCCCAAGGACATCCACAATGGCGAACACTGAAGCTTTCTTT. Its translation: CASPLAPRTSTMANTEAFF.

This clonotype has only a few counts. The CDR3 protein is CASSPLQSSYEQYV. The CDR3 DNA reads TGTGCCAGCAGCCCCCTGCAAAGCTCCTACGAGCAGTACGTC. The chain uses TRBV5-5 and TRBJ2-7; D remains ambiguous. In germline, CDR1 is SGHKS, CDR2 YYEKEE (reference sequence). Between the trimmed V and J ends, which lost 4 bases and 0 bases, there was a span of 11 bases. The CDR3 has 14 amino acids.

The chain links TRBV4-3 to TRBJ1-5; 7 bases line up with TRBD1. Germline V gene lookup returns CDR1 LGHNA and CDR2 YSLEER. CDR3 length: 15 residues. The trim removed 6 bases at V and 7 bases at J, leaving 12 bases unmatched. The CDR3 region has the DNA TGCGCCAGCAGGCCGTCGACAGGGAGGCGGCAGCCCCAGCATTTT. Translating it yields CASRPSTGRRQPQHF.

This clonotype was counted a few times. The chain joins TRBV12-3 or TRBV12-4 to TRBJ1-1; no clear D. V lost 7 bases to trimming and J lost 0 bases, with 9 bases between them. This CDR3 has 13 amino acids. CDR3 nucleotide sequence: TGTGCCAGCACAGCTTACATGAACACTGAAGCTTTCTTT. Protein: CASTAYMNTEAFF.